These T cell receptor beta chains were read from a single sample in a study of cytomegalovirus exposure and HLA in healthy donors. The protocol was immunoSEQ multiplex PCR, while the TCRdb copy is restricted to in-frame clones and leaves out a portion. Of 200,000 to 300,000 clones in the sample, 90% were seen once. Sequences were obtained from PBMCs. These receptors all stem from a woman aged 30 to 39 in good health and CMV-seronegative. CDR3s include the opening cysteine and the closing phenylalanine or tryptophan. Fields, in order: J gene, D gene, clone size, V gene, CDR3 DNA, CDR3 protein. The D gene is left open where the match is weak. Size is stated for part of the rows, as once, few or many counts, or as a class when the clone is expanded.

J gene: TRBJ2-5
D gene: TRBD2
clone size: once
V gene: TRBV30
CDR3 DNA: TGTGCCTGGAGTGGACTAGCGGGACCCACTCCACCCCAAGAGACCCAGTACTTC
CDR3 protein: CAWSGLAGPTPPQETQYF

J gene: TRBJ2-2
D gene: .
clone size: .
V gene: TRBV11-2
CDR3 DNA: TGTGCCAGCAGCTTAGTTCCCAGGACGGGGGAGCTGTTTTTT
CDR3 protein: CASSLVPRTGELFF

J gene: TRBJ1-2
D gene: TRBD1
clone size: .
V gene: TRBV7-3
CDR3 DNA: TGTGCCAGCAGCCCGGACAGGGGCTATGGCTACACCTTC
CDR3 protein: CASSPDRGYGYTF

J gene: TRBJ2-7
D gene: .
clone size: few
V gene: TRBV28
CDR3 DNA: TGTGCCAGCAGTTTAAATCCTTCCTACGAGCAGTACTTC
CDR3 protein: CASSLNPSYEQYF

J gene: TRBJ1-2
D gene: .
clone size: once
V gene: TRBV28
CDR3 DNA: TGTGCCAGCAGTCCGCAGGGTTCAAACTATGGCTACACCTTC
CDR3 protein: CASSPQGSNYGYTF

J gene: TRBJ2-1
D gene: TRBD2
clone size: .
V gene: TRBV7-9
CDR3 DNA: TGTGCCAGCAGCCTAACACGACCGGGACTAGCGGTACCGTCTCAGTTCTTC
CDR3 protein: CASSLTRPGLAVPSQFF

J gene: TRBJ2-3
D gene: .
clone size: once
V gene: TRBV5-1
CDR3 DNA: TGCGCCAGCAGCTTGGATCGGGGGGCAAGCACAGATACGCAGTATTTT
CDR3 protein: CASSLDRGASTDTQYF

J gene: TRBJ1-1
D gene: TRBD1
clone size: .
V gene: TRBV15
CDR3 DNA: TGTGCCACCAGCGGATCCCAGGGGGACACTGAAGCTTTCTTT
CDR3 protein: CATSGSQGDTEAFF

J gene: TRBJ1-1
D gene: TRBD1
clone size: .
V gene: TRBV10-2
CDR3 DNA: TGCGCCAGCAGTGAGACAGGGGGCGATGTTGAAGCTTTCTTT
CDR3 protein: CASSETGGDVEAFF

J gene: TRBJ2-7
D gene: TRBD1
clone size: .
V gene: TRBV6-6
CDR3 DNA: TGTGCCAGCACCGACCACCCGACAGGGACGAGTCTCGAGCAGTACTTC
CDR3 protein: CASTDHPTGTSLEQYF

J gene: TRBJ2-3
D gene: .
clone size: .
V gene: TRBV6-1
CDR3 DNA: TGTGCCAGCAGTAGGAGGACAGATACGCAGTATTTT
CDR3 protein: CASSRRTDTQYF

J gene: TRBJ2-5
D gene: TRBD2
clone size: .
V gene: TRBV7-2
CDR3 DNA: TGTGCCAGCAGCTCTAGACTAGCGGGAGAGACCCAGTACTTC
CDR3 protein: CASSSRLAGETQYF

J gene: TRBJ1-2
D gene: .
clone size: .
V gene: TRBV11-3
CDR3 DNA: TGTGCCAGCAGCTTACGGGGGAACTATGGCTACACCTTC
CDR3 protein: CASSLRGNYGYTF

J gene: TRBJ2-3
D gene: .
clone size: once
V gene: TRBV5-1
CDR3 DNA: TGCGCCAGCAGCTCGAACACAGATACGCAGTATTTT
CDR3 protein: CASSSNTDTQYF

J gene: TRBJ2-1
D gene: .
clone size: once
V gene: TRBV7-6
CDR3 DNA: TGTGCCAGCAGCGTCGCTAGCGATGAGCAGTTCTTC
CDR3 protein: CASSVASDEQFF

J gene: TRBJ2-7
D gene: TRBD2
clone size: .
V gene: TRBV7-3
CDR3 DNA: TGTGCCAGCAGCTCCGGACTAGCGGGAGACGAGCAGTACTTC
CDR3 protein: CASSSGLAGDEQYF